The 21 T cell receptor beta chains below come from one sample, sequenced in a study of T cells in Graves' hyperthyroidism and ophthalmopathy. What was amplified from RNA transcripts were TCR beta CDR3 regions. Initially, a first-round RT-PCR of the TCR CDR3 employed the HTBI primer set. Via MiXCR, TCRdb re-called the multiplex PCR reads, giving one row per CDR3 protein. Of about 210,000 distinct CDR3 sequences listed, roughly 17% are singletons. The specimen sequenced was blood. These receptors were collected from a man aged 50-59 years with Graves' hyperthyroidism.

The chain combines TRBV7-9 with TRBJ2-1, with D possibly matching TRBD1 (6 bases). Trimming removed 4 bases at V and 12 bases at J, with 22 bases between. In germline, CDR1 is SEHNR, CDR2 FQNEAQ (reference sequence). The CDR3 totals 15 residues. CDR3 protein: CASSSHRDILRRQFF. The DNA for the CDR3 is TGTGCCAGCAGCTCACACCGGGACATCCTCCGTCGGCAGTTCTTC.

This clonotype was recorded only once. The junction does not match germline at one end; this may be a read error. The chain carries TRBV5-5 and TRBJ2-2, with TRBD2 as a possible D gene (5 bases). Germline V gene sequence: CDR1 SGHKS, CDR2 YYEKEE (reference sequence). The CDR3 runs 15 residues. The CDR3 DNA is TGTGCTAGCAGCCTGGCGGGCGGTGACACCGGGGAGCTGTTTTTT. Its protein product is CASSLAGGDTGELFF.

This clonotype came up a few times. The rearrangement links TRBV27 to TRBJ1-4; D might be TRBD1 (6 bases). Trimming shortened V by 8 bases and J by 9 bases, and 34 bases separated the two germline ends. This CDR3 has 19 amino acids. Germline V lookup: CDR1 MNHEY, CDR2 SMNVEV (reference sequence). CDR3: CASLCPGTLNQELMKKLFF. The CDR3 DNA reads TGTGCCAGCCTGTGCCCCGGGACACTTAACCAGGAACTAATGAAAAAACTGTTTTTT.

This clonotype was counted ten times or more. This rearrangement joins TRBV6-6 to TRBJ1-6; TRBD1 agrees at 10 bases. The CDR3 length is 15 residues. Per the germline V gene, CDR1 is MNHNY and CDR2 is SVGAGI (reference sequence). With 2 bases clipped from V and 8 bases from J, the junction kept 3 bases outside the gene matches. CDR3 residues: CASSYRGTGDSPLHF. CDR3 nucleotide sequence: TGTGCCAGCAGTTACAGGGGGACAGGGGATTCACCCCTCCACTTT.

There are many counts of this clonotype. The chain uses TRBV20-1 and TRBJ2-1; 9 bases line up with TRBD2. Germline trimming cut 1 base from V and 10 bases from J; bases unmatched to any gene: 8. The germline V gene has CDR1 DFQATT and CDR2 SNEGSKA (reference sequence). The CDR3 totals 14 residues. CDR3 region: CSARVAGELREQFF. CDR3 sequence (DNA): TGCAGTGCTAGAGTAGCGGGAGAGTTGCGGGAGCAGTTCTTC.

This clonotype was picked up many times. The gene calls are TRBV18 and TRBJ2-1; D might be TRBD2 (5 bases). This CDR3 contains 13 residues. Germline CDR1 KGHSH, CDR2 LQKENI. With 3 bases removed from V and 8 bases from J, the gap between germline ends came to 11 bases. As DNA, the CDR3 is TGTGCCAGCTCACCGAGGGTATCTCATGAGCAGTTCTTC. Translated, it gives CASSPRVSHEQFF.

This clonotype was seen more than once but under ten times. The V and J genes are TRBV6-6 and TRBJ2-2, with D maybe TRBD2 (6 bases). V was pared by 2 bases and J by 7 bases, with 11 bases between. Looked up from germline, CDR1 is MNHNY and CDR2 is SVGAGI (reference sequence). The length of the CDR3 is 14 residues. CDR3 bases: TGTGCCAGCAGTTACATGGCGGACTACGGGGAGCTGTTTTTT. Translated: CASSYMADYGELFF.

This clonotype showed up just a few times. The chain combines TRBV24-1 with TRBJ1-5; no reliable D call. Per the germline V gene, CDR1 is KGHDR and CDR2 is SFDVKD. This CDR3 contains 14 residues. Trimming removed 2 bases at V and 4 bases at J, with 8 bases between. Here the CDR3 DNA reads TGTGCCACCAGTGATTGGTCAGGAAATCAGCCCCAGCATTTT. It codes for CATSDWSGNQPQHF.

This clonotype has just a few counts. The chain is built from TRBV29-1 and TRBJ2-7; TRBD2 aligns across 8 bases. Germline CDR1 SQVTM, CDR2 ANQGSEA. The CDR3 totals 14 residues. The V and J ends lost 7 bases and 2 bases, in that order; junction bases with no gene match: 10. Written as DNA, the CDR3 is TGCAGCGCCCTAAAAACGGGAGGGGCCTACGAGCAGTACTTC. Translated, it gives CSALKTGGAYEQYF.

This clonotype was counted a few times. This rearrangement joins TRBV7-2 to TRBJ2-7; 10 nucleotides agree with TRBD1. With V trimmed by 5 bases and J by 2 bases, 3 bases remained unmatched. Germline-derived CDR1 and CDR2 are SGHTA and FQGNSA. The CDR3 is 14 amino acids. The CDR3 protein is CASSQDRGTYEQYF. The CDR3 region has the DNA TGTGCCAGCAGCCAGGACAGGGGGACCTACGAGCAGTACTTC.

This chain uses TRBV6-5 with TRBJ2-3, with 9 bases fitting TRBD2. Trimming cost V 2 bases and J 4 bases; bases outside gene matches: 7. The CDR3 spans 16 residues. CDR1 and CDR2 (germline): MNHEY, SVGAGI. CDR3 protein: CASSYLRGRGADTQYF. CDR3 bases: TGTGCCAGCAGTTACCTCCGCGGGAGGGGTGCAGATACGCAGTATTTT.

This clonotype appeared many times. DNA for the CDR3: TGCGCCAGCAGCCCCAACCCTTGGGACAGTGACTTCTATGGCTACACCTTC. Residues: CASSPNPWDSDFYGYTF. The rearrangement uses TRBV5-1 and TRBJ1-2; TRBD1 agrees at 7 bases. Trimming took 4 bases from V and 4 from J; bases not matched to a gene: 16. Germline CDR1 and CDR2: SGHRS and YFSETQ. This CDR3 is 17 amino acids long.

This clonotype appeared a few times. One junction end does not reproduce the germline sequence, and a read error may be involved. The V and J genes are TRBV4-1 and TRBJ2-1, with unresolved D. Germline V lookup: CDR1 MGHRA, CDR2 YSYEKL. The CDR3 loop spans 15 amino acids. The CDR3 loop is CASNQGLTGNNEQFF. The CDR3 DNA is TGCGCCAGCAACCAAGGGTTGACGGGCAACAATGAGCAGTTCTTC.

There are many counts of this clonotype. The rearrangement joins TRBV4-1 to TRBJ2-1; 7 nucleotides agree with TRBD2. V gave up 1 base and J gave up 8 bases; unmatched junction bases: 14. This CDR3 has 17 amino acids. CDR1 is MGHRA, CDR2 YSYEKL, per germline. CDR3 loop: CASSQVTSVEWDHEQFF. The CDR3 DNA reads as TGCGCCAGCAGCCAAGTTACTAGCGTCGAATGGGACCATGAGCAGTTCTTC.

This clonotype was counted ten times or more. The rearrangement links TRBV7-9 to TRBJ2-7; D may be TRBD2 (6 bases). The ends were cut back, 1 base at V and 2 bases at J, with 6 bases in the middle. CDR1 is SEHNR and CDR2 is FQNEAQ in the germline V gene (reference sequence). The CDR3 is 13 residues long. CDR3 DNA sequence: TGTGCCAGCAGCTTAGGGAGGGCCTACGAGCAGTACTTC. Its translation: CASSLGRAYEQYF.

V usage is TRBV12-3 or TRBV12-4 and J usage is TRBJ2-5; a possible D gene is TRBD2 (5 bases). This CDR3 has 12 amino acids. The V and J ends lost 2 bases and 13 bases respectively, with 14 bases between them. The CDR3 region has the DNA TGTGCCAGCAGTTTAATGTTCGGAGGATCGTACTTC. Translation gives CASSLMFGGSYF.

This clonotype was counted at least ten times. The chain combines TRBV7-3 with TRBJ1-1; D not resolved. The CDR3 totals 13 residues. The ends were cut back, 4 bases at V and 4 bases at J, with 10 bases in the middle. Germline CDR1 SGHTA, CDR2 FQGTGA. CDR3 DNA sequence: TGTGCCAGCAGCTCCCCCGGCGGCACTGAAGCTTTCTTT. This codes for CASSSPGGTEAFF.

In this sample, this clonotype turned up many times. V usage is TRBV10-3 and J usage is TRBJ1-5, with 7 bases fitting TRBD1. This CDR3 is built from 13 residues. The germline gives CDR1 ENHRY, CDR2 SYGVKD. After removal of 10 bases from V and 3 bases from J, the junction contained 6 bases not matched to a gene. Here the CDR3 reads CATQGQPNQPQHF. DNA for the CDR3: TGTGCCACCCAGGGACAGCCCAATCAGCCCCAGCATTTT.

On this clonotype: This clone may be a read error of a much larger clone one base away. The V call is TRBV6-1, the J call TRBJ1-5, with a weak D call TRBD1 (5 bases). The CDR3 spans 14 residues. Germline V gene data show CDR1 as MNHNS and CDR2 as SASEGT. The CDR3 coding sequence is TGTGCCAGCAGTCCCTCAGGGTCTTGGCAGCCCCAGCGTTTT. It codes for CASSPSGSWQPQRF.

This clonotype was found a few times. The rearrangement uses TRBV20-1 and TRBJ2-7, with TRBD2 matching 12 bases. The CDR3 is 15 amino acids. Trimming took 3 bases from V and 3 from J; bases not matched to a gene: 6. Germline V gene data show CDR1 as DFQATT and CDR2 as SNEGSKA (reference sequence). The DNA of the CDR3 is TGCAGTGCTAGTTTGACTAGCGGGAGTTTCTACGAGCAGTACTTC. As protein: CSASLTSGSFYEQYF.

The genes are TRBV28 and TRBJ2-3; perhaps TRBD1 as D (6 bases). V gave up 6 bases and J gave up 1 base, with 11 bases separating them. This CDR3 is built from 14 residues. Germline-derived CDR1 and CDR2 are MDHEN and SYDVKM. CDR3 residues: CASRTRQGTDTQYF. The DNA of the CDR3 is TGTGCCAGCAGAACTCGACAGGGCACAGATACGCAGTATTTT.